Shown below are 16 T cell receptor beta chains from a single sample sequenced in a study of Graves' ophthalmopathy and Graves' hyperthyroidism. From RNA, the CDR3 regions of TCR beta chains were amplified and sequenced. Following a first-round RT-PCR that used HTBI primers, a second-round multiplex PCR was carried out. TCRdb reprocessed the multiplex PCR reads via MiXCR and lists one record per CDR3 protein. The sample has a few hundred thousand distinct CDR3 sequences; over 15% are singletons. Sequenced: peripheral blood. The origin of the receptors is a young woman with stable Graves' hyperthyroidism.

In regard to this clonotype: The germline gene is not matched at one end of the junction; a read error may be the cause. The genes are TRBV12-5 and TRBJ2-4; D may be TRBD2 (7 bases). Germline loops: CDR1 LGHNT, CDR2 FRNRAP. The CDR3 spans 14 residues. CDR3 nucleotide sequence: TGTGCTAGTGGGATTGGTCTGGGGGGGGACATTAAGTACTTC. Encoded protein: CASGIGLGGDIKYF. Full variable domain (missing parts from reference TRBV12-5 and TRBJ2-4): DARVTQTPRHKVTEMGQEVTMRCQPILGHNTVFWYRQTMMQGLELLAYFRNRAPLDDSGMPKDRFSAEMPDATLATLKIQPSEPRDSAVYFCASGIGLGGDIKYFGAGTRLSVL.

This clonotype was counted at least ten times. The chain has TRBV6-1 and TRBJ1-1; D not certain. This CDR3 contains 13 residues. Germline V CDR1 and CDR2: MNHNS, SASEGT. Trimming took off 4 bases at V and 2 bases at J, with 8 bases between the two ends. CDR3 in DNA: TGTGCCAGCAGTGGTCCCACCAACACTGAAGCTTTCTTT. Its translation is CASSGPTNTEAFF.

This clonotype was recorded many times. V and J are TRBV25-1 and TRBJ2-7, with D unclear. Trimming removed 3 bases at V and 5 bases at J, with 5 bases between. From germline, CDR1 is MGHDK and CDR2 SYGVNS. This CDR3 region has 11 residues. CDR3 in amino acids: CASSDWDEQYF. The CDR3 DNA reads TGTGCCAGCAGTGACTGGGACGAGCAGTACTTC.

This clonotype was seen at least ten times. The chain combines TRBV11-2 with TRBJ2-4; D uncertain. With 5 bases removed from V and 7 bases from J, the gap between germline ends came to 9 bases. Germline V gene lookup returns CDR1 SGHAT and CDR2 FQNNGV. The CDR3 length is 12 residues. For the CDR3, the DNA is TGTGCCAGCAGCCCTAGTGTCAACATTCAGTACTTC. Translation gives CASSPSVNIQYF.

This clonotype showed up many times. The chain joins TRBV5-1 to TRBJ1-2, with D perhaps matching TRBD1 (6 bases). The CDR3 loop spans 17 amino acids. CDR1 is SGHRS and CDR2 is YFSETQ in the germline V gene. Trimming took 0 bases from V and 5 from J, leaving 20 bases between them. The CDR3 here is CASSLDSHRQEKYGYTF. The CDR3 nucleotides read TGCGCCAGCAGCTTGGACTCTCACCGACAGGAGAAATATGGCTACACCTTC.

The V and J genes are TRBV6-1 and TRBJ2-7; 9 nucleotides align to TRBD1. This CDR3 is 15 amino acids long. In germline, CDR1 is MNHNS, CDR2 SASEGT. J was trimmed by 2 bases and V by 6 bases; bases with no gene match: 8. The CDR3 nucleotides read TGTGCCAGCAGCGTGGGACAGGGCCCCACCTACGAGCAGTACTTC. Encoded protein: CASSVGQGPTYEQYF.

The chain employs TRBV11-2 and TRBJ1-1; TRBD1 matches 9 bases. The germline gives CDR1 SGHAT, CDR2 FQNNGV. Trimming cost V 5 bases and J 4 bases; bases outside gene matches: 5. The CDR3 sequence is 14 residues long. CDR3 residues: CASSKTGGSTEAFF. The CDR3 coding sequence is TGTGCCAGCAGCAAGACAGGGGGGAGCACTGAAGCTTTCTTT.

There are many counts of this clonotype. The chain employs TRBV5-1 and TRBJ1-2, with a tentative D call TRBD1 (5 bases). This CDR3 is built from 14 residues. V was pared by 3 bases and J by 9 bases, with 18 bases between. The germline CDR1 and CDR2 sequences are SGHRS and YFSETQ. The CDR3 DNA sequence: TGCGCCAGCAGCTACCTGACCCAAACGGGGCGCTACACCTTC. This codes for CASSYLTQTGRYTF.

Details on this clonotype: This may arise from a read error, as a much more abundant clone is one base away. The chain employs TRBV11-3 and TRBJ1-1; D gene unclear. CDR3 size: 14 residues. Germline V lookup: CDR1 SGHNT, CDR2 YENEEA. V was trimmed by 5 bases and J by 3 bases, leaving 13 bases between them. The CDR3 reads CASSPAGSDTEAFF. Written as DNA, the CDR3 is TGTGCCAGCAGCCCGGCCGGATCGGACACTGAAGCTTTCTTT. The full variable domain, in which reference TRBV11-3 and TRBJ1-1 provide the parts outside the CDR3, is EAGVVQSPRYKIIEKKQPVAFWCNPISGHNTLYWYLQNLGQGPELLIRYENEEAVDDSQLPKDRFSAERLKGVDSTLKIQPAELGDSAVYLCASSPAGSDTEAFFGQGTRLTVV.

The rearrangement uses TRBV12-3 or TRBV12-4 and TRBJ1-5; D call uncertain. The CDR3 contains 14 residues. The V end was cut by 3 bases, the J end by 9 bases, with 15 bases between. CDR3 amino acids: CASSFRRPVGPQHF. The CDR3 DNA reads TGTGCCAGCAGTTTTAGACGCCCTGTTGGGCCCCAGCATTTT.

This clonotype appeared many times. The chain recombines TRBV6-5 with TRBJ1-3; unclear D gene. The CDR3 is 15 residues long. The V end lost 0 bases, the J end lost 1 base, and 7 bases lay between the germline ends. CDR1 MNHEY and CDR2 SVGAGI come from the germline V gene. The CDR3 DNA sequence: TGTGCCAGCAGTTACTCGGAGGTGTCTGGAAACACCATATATTTT. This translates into CASSYSEVSGNTIYF.

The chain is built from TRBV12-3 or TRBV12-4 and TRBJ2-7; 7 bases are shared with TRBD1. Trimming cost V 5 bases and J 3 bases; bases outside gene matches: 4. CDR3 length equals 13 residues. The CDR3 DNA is TGTGCCAGCAGTCGGGACAGTTACTACGAGCAGTACTTC. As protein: CASSRDSYYEQYF.

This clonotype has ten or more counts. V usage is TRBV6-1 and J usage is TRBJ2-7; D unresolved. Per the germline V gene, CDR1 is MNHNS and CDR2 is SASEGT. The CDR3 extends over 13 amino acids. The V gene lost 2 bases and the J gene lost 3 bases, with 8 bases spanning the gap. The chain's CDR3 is CASSEFPLYEQYF. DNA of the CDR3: TGTGCCAGCAGTGAATTCCCACTCTACGAGCAGTACTTC.

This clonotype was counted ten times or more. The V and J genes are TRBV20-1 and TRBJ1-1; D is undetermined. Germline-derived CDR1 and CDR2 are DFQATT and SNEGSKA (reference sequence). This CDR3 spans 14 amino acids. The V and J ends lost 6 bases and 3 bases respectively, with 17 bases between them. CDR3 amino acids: CSAPRLGVYTEAFF. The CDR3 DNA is TGCAGTGCCCCCAGGCTCGGGGTGTACACTGAAGCTTTCTTT.

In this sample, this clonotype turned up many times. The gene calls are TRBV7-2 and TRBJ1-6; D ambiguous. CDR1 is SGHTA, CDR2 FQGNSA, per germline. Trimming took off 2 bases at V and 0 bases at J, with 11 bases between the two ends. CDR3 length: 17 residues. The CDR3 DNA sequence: TGTGCCAGCAGCTTAAGCGGGCCTAGCTCCTATAATTCACCCCTCCACTTT. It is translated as CASSLSGPSSYNSPLHF.

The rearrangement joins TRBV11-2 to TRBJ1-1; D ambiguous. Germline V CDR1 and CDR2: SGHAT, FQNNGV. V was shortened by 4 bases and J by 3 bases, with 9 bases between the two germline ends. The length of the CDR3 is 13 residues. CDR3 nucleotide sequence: TGTGCCAGCAGCTCACTAAGCTACACTGAAGCTTTCTTT. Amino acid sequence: CASSSLSYTEAFF.